The T cell receptor (beta chain) under discussion was sequenced for a study of radiotherapy plus CTLA-4 blockade in lung cancer. TCRdb's table, derived via immunoSEQ multiplex PCR, lists solely in-frame clones and lacks some. Of some 77,000 clones detected, approximately 83% appear once; the ten largest clones hold approximately 1.9%. CDR1 and CDR2 from the germline V gene are MNHEY and SVGAGI. Trimming cost V 4 bases and J 0 bases, with 9 bases left between them. This CDR3 contains 15 residues. The receptor comes from a human donor with non-small cell lung cancer who had a partial response to radiotherapy plus ipilimumab. The sequencing here drew on peripheral blood, taken from a patient treated with radiotherapy plus ipilimumab. The rearrangement joins TRBV6-5 to TRBJ2-2; D is undetermined. In nucleotides, the CDR3 is TGTGCCAGCAGTTCTTGGGCCTCGAACACCGGGGAGCTGTTTTTT. Translating it yields CASSSWASNTGELFF.